These 10 T cell receptor beta chains share one sample of origin, sequenced in a study of T cell responses to AZD1222 COVID-19 vaccine. Repertoires were generated with immunoSEQ multiplex PCR, while TCRdb's copy carries only in-frame clones and drops some. This sample has approximately 160,000 clones, with roughly 92% found just once. The sequenced sample was peripheral blood, obtained 28 days after the second AZD1222 dose. These TCRs come from an adult who received the AZD1222 COVID-19 vaccine.

The J gene is TRBJ2-1, the V gene TRBV10-3, with TRBD2 identical over 9 bases. Germline CDR1 and CDR2: ENHRY and SYGVKD. J lost 4 bases, V lost 8 bases, and 6 bases had no gene match. The CDR3 spans 14 residues. This chain's CDR3 is CAIAWTSEYNEQFF. The CDR3 DNA reads as TGTGCCATCGCTTGGACTAGCGAGTACAATGAGCAGTTCTTC.

The genes are TRBV23-1 and TRBJ2-7; D might be TRBD2 (6 bases). TRBV23-1 is treated as an ORF (open reading frame) with a function not yet certain. The CDR3 spans 15 residues. V gave up 2 bases and J gave up 0 bases, with 11 bases separating them. CDR3 loop: CASSQTTSPSYEQYF. CDR3 in DNA: TGCGCCAGCAGTCAAACGACTAGTCCCTCCTACGAGCAGTACTTC.

The chain combines TRBV27 with TRBJ1-2, with TRBD1 identical over 11 bases. The CDR3 is made up of 18 amino acids. The ends lost 2 bases at V and 4 bases at J; junction bases unmatched: 12. The germline V gene has CDR1 MNHEY and CDR2 SMNVEV (reference sequence). CDR3 in amino acids: CASSLTPPWTGGIYGYTF. DNA for the CDR3: TGTGCCAGCAGTTTAACCCCCCCCTGGACAGGGGGCATCTATGGCTACACCTTC.

DNA of the CDR3: TGTGCCTGGGCGGGACAGGGAGTCACTGAAGCTTTCTTT. Translated, it gives CAWAGQGVTEAFF. The chain employs TRBV30 and TRBJ1-1, with 9 bases matching TRBD1. The J segment lost 4 bases and the V segment lost 5 bases, leaving 5 bases of the junction unmatched. The germline V gene encodes CDR1 GTSNPN and CDR2 SVGIG (reference sequence). CDR3 size: 13 residues.

This sequence joins TRBV29-1 and TRBJ2-3; 7 nucleotides match TRBD1. CDR3 length equals 18 residues. The V and J ends lost 0 bases and 1 base, in that order; junction bases with no gene match: 13. Germline loops: CDR1 SQVTM, CDR2 ANQGSEA. For the CDR3, the DNA is TGCAGCGTTGAAGATCCGTGGGGCAGGGGGTTGCGCACAGATACGCAGTATTTT. It yields the protein CSVEDPWGRGLRTDTQYF.

This clone was recorded once. This rearrangement joins TRBV29-1 to TRBJ1-5; a weak D match, TRBD1 (5 bases). V lost 7 bases, J lost 7 bases, and 23 bases lay in between. Germline CDR1 reads SQVTM; CDR2 reads ANQGSEA. The CDR3 has 15 amino acids. CDR3 amino acids: CSARLADSLGQPQHF. The CDR3 nucleotides read TGCAGCGCCCGCCTAGCCGACAGCCTCGGGCAGCCCCAGCATTTT.

This clone was observed a single time. The chain carries TRBV3-1 (or the pseudogene TRBV3-2) and TRBJ2-3; 9 bases are shared with TRBD1. The germline CDR1 and CDR2 sequences are LGHDT and YNNKEL (reference sequence). The CDR3 loop spans 15 amino acids. The ends lost 4 bases at V and 2 bases at J; junction bases unmatched: 4. CDR3 in amino acids: CASSPGTGITDTQYF. The CDR3 nucleotides read TGTGCCAGCAGCCCCGGGACAGGGATCACAGATACGCAGTATTTT.

V and J are TRBV12-3 or TRBV12-4 and TRBJ2-1; tentatively, D is TRBD2 (5 bases). The CDR3 extends over 11 amino acids. V lost 3 bases to trimming and J lost 14 bases, with 11 bases between them. The CDR3 DNA is TGTGCCAGCAGTTTCCTGGGAGCGGAGTTCTTC. It is translated as CASSFLGAEFF.

The chain recombines TRBV13 with TRBJ1-2; tentative D call: TRBD1 (6 bases). The V end was cut by 5 bases, the J end by 2 bases, with 15 bases between. Germline V gene lookup returns CDR1 PRHDT and CDR2 FYEKMQ (reference sequence). The CDR3 covers 15 residues. CDR3 protein: CASSKGRGENYGYTF. The CDR3 coding sequence is TGTGCCAGCAGCAAAGGCAGGGGTGAGAACTATGGCTACACCTTC.

The J gene is TRBJ1-5, the V gene TRBV18; 7 bases align to TRBD1. The CDR3 length is 17 residues. Germline V gives CDR1 KGHSH, CDR2 LQKENI. The trim removed 5 bases at V and 3 bases at J, leaving 13 bases unmatched. CDR3 DNA: TGTGCCAGCTCAGCGACCGGCCGGACAGGCCTCAATCAGCCCCAGCATTTT. Protein sequence: CASSATGRTGLNQPQHF. The whole variable domain, remainder taken from reference TRBV18 and TRBJ1-5, is NAGVMQNPRHLVRRRGQEARLRCSPMKGHSHVYWYRQLPEEGLKFMVYLQKENIIDESGMPKERFSAEFPKEGPSILRIQQVVRGDSAAYFCASSATGRTGLNQPQHFGDGTRLSIL.